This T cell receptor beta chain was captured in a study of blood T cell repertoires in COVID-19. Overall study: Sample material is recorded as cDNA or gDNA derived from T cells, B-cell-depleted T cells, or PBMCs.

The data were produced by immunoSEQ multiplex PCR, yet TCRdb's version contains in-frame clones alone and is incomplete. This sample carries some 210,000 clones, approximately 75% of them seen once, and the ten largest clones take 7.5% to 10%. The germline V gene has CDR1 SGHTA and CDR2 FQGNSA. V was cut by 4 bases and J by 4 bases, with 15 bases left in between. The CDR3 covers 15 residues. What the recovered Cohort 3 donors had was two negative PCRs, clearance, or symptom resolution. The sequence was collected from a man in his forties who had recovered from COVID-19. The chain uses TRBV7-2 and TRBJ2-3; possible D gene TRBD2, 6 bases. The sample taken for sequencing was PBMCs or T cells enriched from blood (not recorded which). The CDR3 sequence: CASSSGTQGADTQYF. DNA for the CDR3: TGTGCCAGCAGCTCCGGGACTCAGGGAGCAGATACGCAGTATTTT.